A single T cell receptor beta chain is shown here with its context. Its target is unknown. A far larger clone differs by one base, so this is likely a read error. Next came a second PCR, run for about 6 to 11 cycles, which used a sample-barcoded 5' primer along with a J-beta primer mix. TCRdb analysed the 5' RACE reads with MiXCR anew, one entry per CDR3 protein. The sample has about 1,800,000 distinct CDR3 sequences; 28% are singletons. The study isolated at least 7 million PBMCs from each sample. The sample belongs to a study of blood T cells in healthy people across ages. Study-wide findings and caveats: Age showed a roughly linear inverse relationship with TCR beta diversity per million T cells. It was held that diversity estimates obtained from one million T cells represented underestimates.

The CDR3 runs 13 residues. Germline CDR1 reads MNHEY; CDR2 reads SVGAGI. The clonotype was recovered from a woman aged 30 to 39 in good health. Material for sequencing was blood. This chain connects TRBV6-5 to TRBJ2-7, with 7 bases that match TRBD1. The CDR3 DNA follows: TGTGCCGGCAGTCTGGGACAGCTATACGAGCAGTACTTC. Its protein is CAGSLGQLYEQYF.